The following is a T cell receptor (beta chain) sequence with its context. Its cognate antigen has yet to be identified. Qualities for individual bases were not recorded, and no much larger clone is one base off. TCRbeta CDR3 regions were amplified from genomic DNA using the immunoSEQ Assay, a bias-controlled multiplex PCR. In the paper's pipeline: The number of nucleated cells in each sample was estimated from the amplification of reference gene primers within the assay. To quantify the absolute abundance of each unique TCRbeta CDR3 rearrangement, sequence reads were collapsed and filtered. For each sample, productive Simpson clonality was calculated as the square root of Simpson's diversity index across productive rearrangements. This is the immuneACCESS table as TCRdb keeps it, with only in-frame sequences that have V and J called. A part of the clones is gone; compared with another copy, unresolved V genes explain less than half, and the rest is unexplained. V and J calls and clone size are given by that table; D and trimming were obtained from the DNA. This sample comprises 15,000 to 20,000 clones, roughly 91% of them detected only once. The leading ten clones occupy roughly 26% of the sample.

This entry belongs to a study of blood T cell repertoires in COVID-19 (dated by TCRdb to about 2020). Regarding the research as a whole: Collaborator samples came from the United States, Italy and Spain and covered acute and convalescent phases of COVID-19. The material from the prospective study consisted of cDNA or gDNA derived from T cells, B-cell-depleted T cells, or PBMCs. Subjects who had been exposed to COVID-19, were actively infected with it, or had recovered from it provided the deeply sampled blood TCRbeta repertoires that made up the dataset. The repertoires were released in a freely available public database intended as a resource for research on the immune response to SARS-CoV-2. Samples were obtained from the ongoing ImmuneRACE study (first 160 participants) and from approximately 1,200 subjects provided by 6 global collaborators. Sample metadata almost always included a de-identified subject ID, COVID-19 status, age in years and sex. Where HLA class I and class II types were available, the types were taken from metadata supplied by the sample provider, not from assay-based typing.

CDR1 and CDR2 (WNHNN, SYGVQD) derive from the germline V gene (reference sequence). V was cut back by 6 bases and J by 0 bases, leaving a gap of 15 bases between them. The CDR3 sequence holds 16 residues, the cysteine and phenylalanine included. Only the CDR3 portion is preserved as DNA: 48 bases, with reading frame beginning at the first base. The collaborating institutions used their own protocols to collect whole blood in K2EDTA tubes. Collaborator samples were shipped for TCRbeta analysis as frozen whole blood, isolated PBMCs, or DNA extracted from either sample type. General findings and caveats noted by the study authors: How much clinical and demographic metadata was included differed by source and by participant, and the metadata was provided uncurated.

What was sequenced was peripheral blood. The TCR sequence derives from a man aged 55 to 70 with acute or convalescent COVID-19. The V gene is TRBV10-1 and the J gene is TRBJ2-1, and perhaps TRBD1 as D gene, on 6 matching bases. The nucleotides read TGCGCCAGCAGCGACAGGTCAAGAACCTCCTACAATGAGCAGTTCTTC. Its translation reads: CASSDRSRTSYNEQFF.